The TCR beta chain described here comes from a study of blood T cell repertoires in COVID-19. Study at large: Both acute and convalescent COVID-19 samples were obtained from the United States, Italy and Spain. PBMCs, B-cell-depleted T cells, or T cells provided the cDNA or gDNA that made up the material.

CDR1 and CDR2 from the germline V gene are SGDLS and YYNGEE. The CDR3 spans 16 residues. With 0 bases clipped from V and 3 bases from J, the junction kept 0 bases outside the gene matches. Original processing notes: Reference gene primers were amplified, and this amplification served to estimate nucleated cell counts. TCRdb's copy holds only in-frame clones and misses some; the assay was immunoSEQ multiplex PCR. That table supplies the V and J calls and clone size; D and trimming were determined from the DNA. This table has tens of thousands of clones, about 85% appearing once. The TCR originated in an elderly man with acute or convalescent COVID-19. The V gene is TRBV9, the J gene TRBJ2-2; the match to TRBD2 covers 12 bases. Material: peripheral blood. The CDR3 sequence is CASSVGLAGDTGELFF. The CDR3 DNA sequence: TGTGCCAGCAGCGTAGGACTAGCGGGGGACACCGGGGAGCTGTTTTTT. Full variable domain (remainder filled in from reference TRBV9 and TRBJ2-2): DSGVTQTPKHLITATGQRVTLRCSPRSGDLSVYWYQQSLDQGLQFLIQYYNGEERAKGNILERFSAQQFPDLHSELNLSSLELGDSALYFCASSVGLAGDTGELFFGEGSRLTVL.